Here is one T cell receptor beta chain with its context. The antigen this receptor binds is unknown. Base qualities were left out, and no much larger clone turns up one base away. A MiSeq instrument was used for deep resolution sequencing, which targeted depths ranging from 1 in 1 million up to 1 in 200,000 T cells, with coverage averaging 10x for each clonotype. TCR beta libraries were generated with the immunoSEQ hsTCRB Kit. On the study's bioinformatics: ImmunoSEQ Data Assistant and ImmunoSEQ Analyzer were used for data analysis, and V, D and J genes were assigned according to IMGT definitions. Clonality was computed as one minus normalized Shannon entropy of productive rearrangement frequencies, ranging from 0 to 1. Public clonotype analysis was restricted to overrepresented clonotypes comprising at least 0.05% of each patient's repertoire. About a dozen repertoires from age-matched healthy donors, obtained from immuneACCESS, served as clonality controls. Drawn from immuneACCESS, this table holds only the in-frame rearrangements with V and J called that TCRdb kept. Clones are partly lost; checked studies trace under half to an unresolved V gene and leave the rest unexplained. The V and J calls and the clone size are those of that table, but D and trimming were determined from the DNA. In this sample the table shows some 70,000 clones, roughly nine tenths of which occur a single time. The top ten clones comprise roughly 3% of the sample.

This sample is drawn from a study of cytotoxic CD8 clonotypes in ibrutinib-treated CLL (dated by TCRdb to the early 2020s). About the investigation overall: In this cohort, 15 or so patients were treatment-naive and about ten were relapsed/refractory, while approximately 18 had unmutated IGHV. Partial responses were observed in about 25 patients and complete responses in 2; after a median follow-up of around 68 months, remission was maintained in some 14 patients and progression was observed in approximately 12. The response samples were drawn at a median of around eleven months into treatment, with a range of about 6 to 40 months. An average of 255,043 productive templates and 94,082 productive rearrangements was obtained per sample. Longitudinal samples were obtainable from about 30% of the 86 participants in the trial. Cryopreserved peripheral blood mononuclear cells were obtained prior to treatment, at the time of response, and at either disease progression or sustained remission. All remission and progressive disease samples were collected while patients were still receiving ibrutinib. What the authors observed across the whole study: Sustained-remission and progressing patients did not have matched sampling times, and lymph node repertoires were not examined. Public clonotypes were found to be uncommon and were observed to contract or remain stable during treatment; the increase in clonality was shown to reflect expansion of private clonotypes at ibrutinib response. At baseline, clonality was higher than in age-matched healthy donors and showed a strong correlation with circulating CD8+ T-cell counts. Clonality rose at ibrutinib response, remained stable during sustained remission, and dropped back toward baseline at progression.

What the time point label conveys for this sample: 12 to 13 months on ibrutinib. For TCR beta library preparation, roughly 2 micrograms of genomic DNA was extracted from cryopreserved PBMCs. Longitudinal blood samples from CLL patients on ibrutinib monotherapy were analyzed using high-throughput TCR beta sequencing. The patients took part in an open-label, single-center phase 2 trial of ibrutinib monotherapy. Cut back by 1 base and 8 bases, the V and J ends lie 14 bases apart. Based on the germline V gene, the CDR1 and CDR2 sequences are SGHVS and FQNEAQ. Including the terminal cysteine and phenylalanine, the CDR3 comprises 14 residues. This entry keeps only the CDR3 DNA: 42 bases, framed from base 1.

Recombination connected TRBV7-8 to TRBJ1-2; TRBD1 is a possible D gene, resting on 6 matching bases. The receptor was isolated from a human donor with chronic lymphocytic leukemia. Material: PBMCs, obtained after 12 months of ibrutinib treatment. The CDR3 here reads CASSLVPRGGGYTF. The sequenced DNA is TGTGCCAGCAGCTTAGTCCCCAGGGGAGGCGGCTACACCTTC.